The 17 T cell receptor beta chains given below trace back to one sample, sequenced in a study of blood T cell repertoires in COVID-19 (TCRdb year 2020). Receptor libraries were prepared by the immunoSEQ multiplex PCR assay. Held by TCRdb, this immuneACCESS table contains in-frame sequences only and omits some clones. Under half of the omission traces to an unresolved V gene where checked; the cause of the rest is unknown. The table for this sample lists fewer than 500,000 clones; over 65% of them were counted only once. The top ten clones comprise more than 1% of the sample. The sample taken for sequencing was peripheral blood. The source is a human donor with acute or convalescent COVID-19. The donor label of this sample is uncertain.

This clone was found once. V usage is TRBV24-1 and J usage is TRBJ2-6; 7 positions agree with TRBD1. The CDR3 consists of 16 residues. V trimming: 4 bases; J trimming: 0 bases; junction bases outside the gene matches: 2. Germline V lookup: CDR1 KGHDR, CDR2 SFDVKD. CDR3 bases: TGTGCCACCAGTGAGGGACAGCACTCTGGGGCCAACGTCCTGACTTTC. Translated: CATSEGQHSGANVLTF.

The CDR3 protein is CASSPPGLAGGNEQYF. The CDR3 region has the DNA TGTGCCAGCAGCCCACCGGGACTAGCGGGGGGGAACGAGCAGTACTTC. The rearrangement uses TRBV7-8 and TRBJ2-7, with TRBD2 identical over 16 bases. This CDR3 has 16 amino acids. V lost 5 bases, J lost 5 bases, and 6 bases stayed unmatched. Per the germline V gene, CDR1 is SGHVS and CDR2 is FQNEAQ.

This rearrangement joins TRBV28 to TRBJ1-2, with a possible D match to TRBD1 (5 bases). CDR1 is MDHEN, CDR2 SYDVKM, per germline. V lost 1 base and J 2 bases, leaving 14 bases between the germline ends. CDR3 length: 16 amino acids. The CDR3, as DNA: TGTGCCAGCAGTTTATATTCAGGGAATCCAAACTATGGCTACACCTTC. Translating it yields CASSLYSGNPNYGYTF.

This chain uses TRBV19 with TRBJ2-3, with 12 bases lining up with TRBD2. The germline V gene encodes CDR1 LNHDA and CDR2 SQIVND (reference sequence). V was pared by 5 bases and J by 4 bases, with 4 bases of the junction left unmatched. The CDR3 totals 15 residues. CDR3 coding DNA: TGTGCCAGTAGTCGGACTAGCGGGACGGCAGATACGCAGTATTTT. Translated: CASSRTSGTADTQYF. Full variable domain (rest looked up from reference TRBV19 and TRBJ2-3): DGGITQSPKYLFRKEGQNVTLSCEQNLNHDAMYWYRQDPGQGLRLIYYSQIVNDFQKGDIAEGYSVSREKKESFPLTVTSAQKNPTAFYLCASSRTSGTADTQYFGPGTRLTVL.

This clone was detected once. The chain's CDR3 is CASSLWASSEQFF. The CDR3 region has the DNA TGTGCCAGCAGCTTGTGGGCGTCAAGTGAGCAGTTCTTC. The chain employs TRBV11-3 and TRBJ2-1; D is uncertain. Trimming took 3 bases from V and 9 from J, leaving 12 bases between them. Per the germline V gene, CDR1 is SGHNT and CDR2 is YENEEA. The CDR3 has 13 residues.

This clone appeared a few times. As DNA, the CDR3 is TGCGCCAGCAGCCAAGAGGTGCGGGGGGCGCTCAATGAGCAGTTCTTC. It specifies CASSQEVRGALNEQFF. The chain couples TRBV4-1 to TRBJ2-1, with TRBD2 matching 8 bases. Germline trimming cut 0 bases from V and 6 bases from J; bases unmatched to any gene: 7. Per germline, CDR1 MGHRA and CDR2 YSYEKL. The length of the CDR3 is 16 residues.

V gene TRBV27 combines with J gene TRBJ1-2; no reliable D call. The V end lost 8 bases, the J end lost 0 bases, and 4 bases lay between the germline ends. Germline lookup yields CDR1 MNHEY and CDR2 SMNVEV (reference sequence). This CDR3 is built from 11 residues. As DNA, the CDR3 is TGTGCCAGCGGAGCTAACTATGGCTACACCTTC. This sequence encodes CASGANYGYTF.

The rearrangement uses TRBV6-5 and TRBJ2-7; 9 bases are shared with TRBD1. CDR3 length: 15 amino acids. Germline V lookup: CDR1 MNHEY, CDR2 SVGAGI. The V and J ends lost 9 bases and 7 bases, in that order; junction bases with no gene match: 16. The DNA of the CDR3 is TGTGCCAGTCGAACGCCCGGGACAGGGTCGGGGGAGCAGTACTTC. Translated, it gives CASRTPGTGSGEQYF.

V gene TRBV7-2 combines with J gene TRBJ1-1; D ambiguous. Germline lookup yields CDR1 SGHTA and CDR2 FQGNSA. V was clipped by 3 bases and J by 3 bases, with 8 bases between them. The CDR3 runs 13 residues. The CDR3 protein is CASSFSGDTEAFF. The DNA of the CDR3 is TGTGCCAGCAGCTTCTCCGGGGACACTGAAGCTTTCTTT. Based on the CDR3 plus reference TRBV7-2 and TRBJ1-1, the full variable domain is GAGVSQSPSNKVTEKGKDVELRCDPISGHTALYWYRQSLGQGLEFLIYFQGNSAPDKSGLPSDRFSAERTGGSVSTLTIQRTQQEDSAVYLCASSFSGDTEAFFGQGTRLTVV.

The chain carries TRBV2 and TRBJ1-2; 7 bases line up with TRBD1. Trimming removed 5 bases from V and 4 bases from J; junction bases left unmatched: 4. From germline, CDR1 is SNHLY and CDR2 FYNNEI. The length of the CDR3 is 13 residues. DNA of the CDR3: TGTGCCAGCAGTTCGGACAGGTTCTATGGCTACACCTTC. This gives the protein CASSSDRFYGYTF. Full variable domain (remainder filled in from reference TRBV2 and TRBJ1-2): EPEVTQTPSHQVTQMGQEVILRCVPISNHLYFYWYRQILGQKVEFLVSFYNNEISEKSEIFDDQFSVERPDGSNFTLKIRSTKLEDSAMYFCASSSDRFYGYTFGSGTRLTVV.

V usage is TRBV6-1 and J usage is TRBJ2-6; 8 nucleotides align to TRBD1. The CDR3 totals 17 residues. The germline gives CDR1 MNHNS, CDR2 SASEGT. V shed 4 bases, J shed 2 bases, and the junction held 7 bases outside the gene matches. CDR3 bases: TGTGCCAGCAGTGTGGACAGGGTGATCACTGGGGCCAACGTCCTGACTTTC. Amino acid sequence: CASSVDRVITGANVLTF.

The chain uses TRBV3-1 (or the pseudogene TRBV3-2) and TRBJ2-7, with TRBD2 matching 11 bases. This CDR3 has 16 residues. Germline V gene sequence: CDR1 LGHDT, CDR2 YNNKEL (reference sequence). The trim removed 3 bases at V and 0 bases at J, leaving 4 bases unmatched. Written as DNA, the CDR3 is TGTGCCAGCAGCCACACTAGCGGGGGCGACTCCTACGAGCAGTACTTC. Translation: CASSHTSGGDSYEQYF.

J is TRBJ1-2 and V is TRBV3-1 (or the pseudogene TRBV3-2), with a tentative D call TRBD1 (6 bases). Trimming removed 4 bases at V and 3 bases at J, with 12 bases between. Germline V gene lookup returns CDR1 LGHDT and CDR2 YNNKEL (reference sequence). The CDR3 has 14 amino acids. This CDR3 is CASSLQAGDYGYTF. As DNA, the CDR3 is TGTGCCAGCAGCCTACAGGCAGGGGACTATGGCTACACCTTC.

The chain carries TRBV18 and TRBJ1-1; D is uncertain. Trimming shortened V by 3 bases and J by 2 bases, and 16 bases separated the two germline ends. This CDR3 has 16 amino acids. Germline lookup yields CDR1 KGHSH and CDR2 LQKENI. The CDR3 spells CASSPSHSPANTEAFF. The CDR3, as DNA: TGTGCCAGCTCACCCTCCCACAGCCCTGCAAACACTGAAGCTTTCTTT. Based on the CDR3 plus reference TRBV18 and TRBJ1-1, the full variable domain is NAGVMQNPRHLVRRRGQEARLRCSPMKGHSHVYWYRQLPEEGLKFMVYLQKENIIDESGMPKERFSAEFPKEGPSILRIQQVVRGDSAAYFCASSPSHSPANTEAFFGQGTRLTVV.

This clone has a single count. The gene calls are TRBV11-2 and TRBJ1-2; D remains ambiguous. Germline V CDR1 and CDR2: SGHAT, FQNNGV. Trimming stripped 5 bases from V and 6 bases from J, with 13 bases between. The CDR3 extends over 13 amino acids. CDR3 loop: CASSPGRVNGYTF. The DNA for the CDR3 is TGTGCCAGCAGCCCTGGTCGGGTGAATGGCTACACCTTC. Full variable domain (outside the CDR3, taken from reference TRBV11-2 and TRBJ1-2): EAGVAQSPRYKIIEKRQSVAFWCNPISGHATLYWYQQILGQGPKLLIQFQNNGVVDDSQLPKDRFSAERLKGVDSTLKIQPAKLEDSAVYLCASSPGRVNGYTFGSGTRLTVV.

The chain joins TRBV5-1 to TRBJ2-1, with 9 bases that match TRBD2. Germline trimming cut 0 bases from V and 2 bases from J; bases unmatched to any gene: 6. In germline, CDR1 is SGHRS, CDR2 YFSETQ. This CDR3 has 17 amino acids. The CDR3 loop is CASSLVSSGNTYNEQFF. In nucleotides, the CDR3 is TGCGCCAGCAGCTTGGTGTCTAGCGGGAATACCTACAATGAGCAGTTCTTC.

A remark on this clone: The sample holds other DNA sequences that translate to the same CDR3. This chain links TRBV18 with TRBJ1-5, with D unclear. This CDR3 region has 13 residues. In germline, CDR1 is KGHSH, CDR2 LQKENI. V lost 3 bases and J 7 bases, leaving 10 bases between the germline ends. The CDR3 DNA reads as TGTGCCAGCTCACCGCGGAGTGGGCAGCCCCAGCATTTT. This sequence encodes CASSPRSGQPQHF.